The rows below give T cell receptor beta chains drawn from one sample of a study of shared clonotypes between healthy human individuals. Data came from immunoSEQ multiplex PCR; TCRdb stores just in-frame clones and leaves some out. The data show millions of clones, 93% seen once. Material: naive CD4+ T cells from PBMCs. These receptors were collected from a man younger than 35 in good health. Some clones in this sample may be carry-over from other donors' samples. Each CDR3 is given with its conserved first and last residue. The order of the fields is D gene, J gene, V gene, clone size, CDR3 DNA, CDR3 protein. A D gene is named only where the DNA matches it firmly. Not every row has a clone size; where given, it reads once, few, many or a size class.

d_call: NA; j_call: TRBJ1-1; v_call: TRBV5-1; clone_size: NA; cdr3_nt: TGCGCCAGCAGTAGGTCAGGGGCGAGGACTGAAGCTTTCTTT; cdr3_aa: CASSRSGARTEAFF
d_call: NA; j_call: TRBJ2-1; v_call: TRBV18; clone_size: NA; cdr3_nt: TGTGCCAGCTCACCTTACGCGCCAGGGTTCTACAATGAGCAGTTCTTC; cdr3_aa: CASSPYAPGFYNEQFF
d_call: NA; j_call: TRBJ2-7; v_call: TRBV28; clone_size: NA; cdr3_nt: TGTGCCAGCATCACGGGTTTCGAGCAGTACTTC; cdr3_aa: CASITGFEQYF
d_call: NA; j_call: TRBJ1-1; v_call: TRBV5-6; clone_size: NA; cdr3_nt: TGTGCCAGCAGCTTATACGACATTCGGCACAGGAACACTGAAGCTTTCTTT; cdr3_aa: CASSLYDIRHRNTEAFF
d_call: NA; j_call: TRBJ2-1; v_call: TRBV9; clone_size: NA; cdr3_nt: TGTGCCAGCAGCTCCCGCGTCTACAATGAGCAGTTCTTC; cdr3_aa: CASSSRVYNEQFF
d_call: NA; j_call: TRBJ1-3; v_call: TRBV5-5; clone_size: NA; cdr3_nt: TGTGCCAGCAGCTTCCTCGGACAGCAATCTGGAAACACCATATATTTT; cdr3_aa: CASSFLGQQSGNTIYF
d_call: TRBD1; j_call: TRBJ2-2; v_call: TRBV19; clone_size: NA; cdr3_nt: TGTGCCATTGGGACAGGGGCCGGGGAGCTGTTTTTT; cdr3_aa: CAIGTGAGELFF
d_call: NA; j_call: TRBJ1-1; v_call: TRBV7-6; clone_size: NA; cdr3_nt: TGTGCCAGCAGCTTAGTTGTCCAGAACACTGAAGCTTTCTTT; cdr3_aa: CASSLVVQNTEAFF
d_call: TRBD1; j_call: TRBJ1-4; v_call: TRBV7-6; clone_size: NA; cdr3_nt: TGTGCCAGCAGCTACCGACAGGGTCCAACTAATGAAAAACTGTTTTTT; cdr3_aa: CASSYRQGPTNEKLFF
d_call: TRBD1; j_call: TRBJ1-3; v_call: TRBV28; clone_size: once; cdr3_nt: TGTGCCAGCAGTTTGACAGGGGAACTTTGGTCTGGAAACACCATATATTTT; cdr3_aa: CASSLTGELWSGNTIYF
d_call: NA; j_call: TRBJ1-2; v_call: TRBV28; clone_size: NA; cdr3_nt: TGTGCCAGCAGTTCATACACGTCACCTCTAAACTATGGCTACACCTTC; cdr3_aa: CASSSYTSPLNYGYTF
d_call: NA; j_call: TRBJ2-7; v_call: TRBV2; clone_size: NA; cdr3_nt: TGTGCCAGCAAGTCCGACTCCTACGAGCAGTACTTC; cdr3_aa: CASKSDSYEQYF
d_call: TRBD1; j_call: TRBJ1-5; v_call: TRBV11-2; clone_size: NA; cdr3_nt: TGTGCCAGCAGCTTAGACGGGACAGGGGGCCAGCCCCAGCATTTT; cdr3_aa: CASSLDGTGGQPQHF
d_call: NA; j_call: TRBJ1-4; v_call: TRBV30; clone_size: few; cdr3_nt: TGTGCCTGGAGTTCCGGAGGTGAAAAACTGTTTTTT; cdr3_aa: CAWSSGGEKLFF